This T cell receptor beta chain was captured in a study of cytomegalovirus exposure and HLA in healthy donors. Study summary: The 130 or so validation repertoires, a later analysis reported, used the same platform as the approximately 670 first-cohort repertoires. Study-level results: Among TCR beta chains, those listed as cytomegalovirus-associated numbered some 170.

Germline lookup yields CDR1 SGHNT and CDR2 YYREEE (reference sequence). The CDR3 contains 14 residues. Trimming left V 0 bases short and J 4 bases short, with 8 bases between. The repertoire was sequenced with immunoSEQ multiplex PCR; TCRdb's copy has only in-frame clones and lacks some. The sample lists around 61,000 clones, around 92% occurring once. Details on this clone: Its antigen remains unidentified.

The sample consisted of PBMCs. The receptor comes from a man aged 18 to 30 in good health and CMV-seropositive. The chain uses TRBV5-4 and TRBJ2-1, with D maybe TRBD1 (5 bases). CDR3 loop: CASSLDDSYNEQFF. The CDR3, as DNA: TGTGCCAGCAGCTTGGACGACAGTTACAATGAGCAGTTCTTC.